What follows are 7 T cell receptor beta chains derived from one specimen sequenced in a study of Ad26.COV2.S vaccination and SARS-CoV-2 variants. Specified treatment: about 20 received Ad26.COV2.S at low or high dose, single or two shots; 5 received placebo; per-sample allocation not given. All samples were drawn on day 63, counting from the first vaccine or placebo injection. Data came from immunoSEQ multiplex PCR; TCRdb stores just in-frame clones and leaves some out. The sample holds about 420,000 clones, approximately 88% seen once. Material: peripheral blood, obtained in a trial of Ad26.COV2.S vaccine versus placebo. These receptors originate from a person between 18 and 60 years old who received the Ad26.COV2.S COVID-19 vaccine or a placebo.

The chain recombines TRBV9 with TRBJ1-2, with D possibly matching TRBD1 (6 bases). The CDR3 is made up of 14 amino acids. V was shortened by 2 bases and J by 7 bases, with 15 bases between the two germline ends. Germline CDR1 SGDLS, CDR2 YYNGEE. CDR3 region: CASSVHREGSGYTF. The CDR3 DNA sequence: TGTGCCAGCAGCGTTCACAGGGAGGGCAGTGGCTACACCTTC.

The CDR3 bases are TGTGCCAGCAGTTACTCGAACCAGGGGAGGTACGAGCAGTACTTC. It translates to CASSYSNQGRYEQYF. J is TRBJ2-7 and V is TRBV6-5; perhaps D is TRBD1 or TRBD2 (6 bases each). The V gene lost 0 bases and the J gene lost 4 bases, with 13 bases spanning the gap. The CDR3 is 15 residues long. Per the germline V gene, CDR1 is MNHEY and CDR2 is SVGAGI.

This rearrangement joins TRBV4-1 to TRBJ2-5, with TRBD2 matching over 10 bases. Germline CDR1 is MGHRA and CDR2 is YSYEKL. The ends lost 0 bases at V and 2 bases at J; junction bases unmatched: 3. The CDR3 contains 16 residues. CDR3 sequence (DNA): TGCGCCAGCAGCCAAGACCCTAGCGGGGGTCAAGAGACCCAGTACTTC. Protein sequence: CASSQDPSGGQETQYF.

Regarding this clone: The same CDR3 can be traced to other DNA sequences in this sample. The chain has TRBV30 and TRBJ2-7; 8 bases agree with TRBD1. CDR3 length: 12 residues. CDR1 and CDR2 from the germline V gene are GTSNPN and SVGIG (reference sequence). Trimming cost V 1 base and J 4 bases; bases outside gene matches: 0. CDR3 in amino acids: CAWSGQGYEQYF. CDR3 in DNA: TGTGCCTGGAGTGGACAGGGGTACGAGCAGTACTTC.

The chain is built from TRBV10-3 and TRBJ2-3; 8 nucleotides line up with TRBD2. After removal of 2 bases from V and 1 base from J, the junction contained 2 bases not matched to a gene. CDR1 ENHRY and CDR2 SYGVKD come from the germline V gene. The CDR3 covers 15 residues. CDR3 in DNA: TGTGCCATCAGTGAGCCGGGGGGGGGCACAGATACGCAGTATTTT. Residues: CAISEPGGGTDTQYF.

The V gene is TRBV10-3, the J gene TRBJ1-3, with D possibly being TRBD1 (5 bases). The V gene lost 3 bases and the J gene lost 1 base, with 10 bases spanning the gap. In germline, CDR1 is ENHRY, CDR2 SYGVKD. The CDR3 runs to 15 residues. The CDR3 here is CAISDGGTSGNTIYF. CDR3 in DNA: TGTGCCATCAGTGATGGGGGAACTTCTGGAAACACCATATATTTT.

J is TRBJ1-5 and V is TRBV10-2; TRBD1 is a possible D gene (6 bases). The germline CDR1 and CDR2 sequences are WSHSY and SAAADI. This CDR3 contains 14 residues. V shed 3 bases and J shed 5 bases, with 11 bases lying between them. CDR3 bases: TGCGCCAGCAGTGAAGGCAGGGGAGATCAGCCCCAGCATTTT. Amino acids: CASSEGRGDQPQHF.